Shown below are 6 T cell receptor beta chains from a single sample sequenced in a study of blood T cell repertoires in COVID-19. Sequencing was performed with immunoSEQ multiplex PCR; in TCRdb, only in-frame clones are kept and a portion is missing. This sample has 150,000 or so clones, with around 88% found just once. Sequencing input: PBMCs or T cells enriched from blood (not recorded which). The origin of the receptors is a woman aged 50 to 65 in a cohort exposed to, infected with or recovered from COVID-19 (not recorded which).

Here the CDR3 DNA reads TGTGCCAGTAGTCAGGGGGCCCGGCAAGAGACCCAGTACTTC. Translated, it gives CASSQGARQETQYF. The chain links TRBV19 to TRBJ2-5, with TRBD1 identical over 8 bases. Germline values: CDR1 LNHDA, CDR2 SQIVND (reference sequence). The CDR3 runs to 14 residues. Trimming removed 5 bases from V and 2 bases from J; junction bases left unmatched: 4.

On this clone itself: With a much larger clone just one base away, this may be a read error. J is TRBJ1-1 and V is TRBV7-9, with a weak D call TRBD1 (5 bases). V was trimmed by 6 bases and J by 1 base, leaving 9 bases between them. Germline V gene sequence: CDR1 SEHNR, CDR2 FQNEAQ (reference sequence). The CDR3 runs to 13 residues. The CDR3 coding sequence is TGTGCCAGCAGTCTTCAGGGGAACACTGAAGCTTTCTTT. Translating gives CASSLQGNTEAFF.

This clone showed up just once. The chain combines TRBV7-2 with TRBJ2-7; maybe TRBD2 (7 bases). The CDR3 has 15 residues. Trimming took 0 bases from V and 1 from J, leaving 10 bases between them. In germline, CDR1 is SGHTA, CDR2 FQGNSA. CDR3 sequence reads: CASSLAGGLSYEQYF. Written as DNA, the CDR3 is TGTGCCAGCAGCTTAGCGGGGGGGCTATCCTACGAGCAGTACTTC.

This chain joins TRBV2 and TRBJ2-6; 7 bases are a match to TRBD2. V lost 6 bases and J lost 4; bases outside the gene matches: 6. The germline V gene has CDR1 SNHLY and CDR2 FYNNEI. The CDR3 spans 15 residues. CDR3 DNA sequence: TGTGCCAGCAGGCGCGGGAGCCCCGGGGCCAACGTCCTGACTTTC. Translation gives CASRRGSPGANVLTF.

CDR3 in amino acids: CASSPSGGATDTQYF. In DNA, the CDR3 is TGTGCCAGCAGTCCCAGCGGGGGGGCCACAGATACGCAGTATTTT. The V and J genes are TRBV6-4 and TRBJ2-3; 10 nucleotides align to TRBD2. V was clipped by 5 bases and J by 2 bases; unmatched bases: 4. Germline loops: CDR1 MRHNA, CDR2 SNTAGT. CDR3 length: 15 amino acids.

This chain links TRBV29-1 with TRBJ1-2; maybe TRBD1 (6 bases). V lost 8 bases and J lost 8, with 27 bases in between. Germline CDR1 and CDR2: SQVTM and ANQGSEA. The CDR3 is made up of 15 amino acids. The CDR3 sequence is CSISIQGSPMQGYTF. The DNA for the CDR3 is TGCAGCATCTCAATACAGGGTTCCCCCATGCAGGGCTACACCTTC. The variable domain in full, with the rest retrieved from reference TRBV29-1 and TRBJ1-2, is SAVISQKPSRDICQRGTSLTIQCQVDSQVTMMFWYRQQPGQSLTLIATANQGSEATYESGFVIDKFPISRPNLTFSTLTVSNMSPEDSSIYLCSISIQGSPMQGYTFGSGTRLTVV.